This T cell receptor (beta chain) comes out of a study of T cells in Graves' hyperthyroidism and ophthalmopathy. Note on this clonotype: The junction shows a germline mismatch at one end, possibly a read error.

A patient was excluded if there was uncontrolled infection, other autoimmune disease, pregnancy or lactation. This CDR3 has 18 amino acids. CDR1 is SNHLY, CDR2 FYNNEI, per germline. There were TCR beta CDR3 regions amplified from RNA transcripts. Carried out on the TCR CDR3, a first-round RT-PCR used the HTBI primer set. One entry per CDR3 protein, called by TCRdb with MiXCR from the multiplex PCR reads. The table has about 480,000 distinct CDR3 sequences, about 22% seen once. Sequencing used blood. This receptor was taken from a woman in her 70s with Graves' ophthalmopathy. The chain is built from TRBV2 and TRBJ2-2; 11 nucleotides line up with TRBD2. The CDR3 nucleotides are TGTGCCGGCAGTGTGGGGCTAGCGGGAGGTCGGAACACCGGGGAGCTGTTTTTT. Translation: CAGSVGLAGGRNTGELFF.